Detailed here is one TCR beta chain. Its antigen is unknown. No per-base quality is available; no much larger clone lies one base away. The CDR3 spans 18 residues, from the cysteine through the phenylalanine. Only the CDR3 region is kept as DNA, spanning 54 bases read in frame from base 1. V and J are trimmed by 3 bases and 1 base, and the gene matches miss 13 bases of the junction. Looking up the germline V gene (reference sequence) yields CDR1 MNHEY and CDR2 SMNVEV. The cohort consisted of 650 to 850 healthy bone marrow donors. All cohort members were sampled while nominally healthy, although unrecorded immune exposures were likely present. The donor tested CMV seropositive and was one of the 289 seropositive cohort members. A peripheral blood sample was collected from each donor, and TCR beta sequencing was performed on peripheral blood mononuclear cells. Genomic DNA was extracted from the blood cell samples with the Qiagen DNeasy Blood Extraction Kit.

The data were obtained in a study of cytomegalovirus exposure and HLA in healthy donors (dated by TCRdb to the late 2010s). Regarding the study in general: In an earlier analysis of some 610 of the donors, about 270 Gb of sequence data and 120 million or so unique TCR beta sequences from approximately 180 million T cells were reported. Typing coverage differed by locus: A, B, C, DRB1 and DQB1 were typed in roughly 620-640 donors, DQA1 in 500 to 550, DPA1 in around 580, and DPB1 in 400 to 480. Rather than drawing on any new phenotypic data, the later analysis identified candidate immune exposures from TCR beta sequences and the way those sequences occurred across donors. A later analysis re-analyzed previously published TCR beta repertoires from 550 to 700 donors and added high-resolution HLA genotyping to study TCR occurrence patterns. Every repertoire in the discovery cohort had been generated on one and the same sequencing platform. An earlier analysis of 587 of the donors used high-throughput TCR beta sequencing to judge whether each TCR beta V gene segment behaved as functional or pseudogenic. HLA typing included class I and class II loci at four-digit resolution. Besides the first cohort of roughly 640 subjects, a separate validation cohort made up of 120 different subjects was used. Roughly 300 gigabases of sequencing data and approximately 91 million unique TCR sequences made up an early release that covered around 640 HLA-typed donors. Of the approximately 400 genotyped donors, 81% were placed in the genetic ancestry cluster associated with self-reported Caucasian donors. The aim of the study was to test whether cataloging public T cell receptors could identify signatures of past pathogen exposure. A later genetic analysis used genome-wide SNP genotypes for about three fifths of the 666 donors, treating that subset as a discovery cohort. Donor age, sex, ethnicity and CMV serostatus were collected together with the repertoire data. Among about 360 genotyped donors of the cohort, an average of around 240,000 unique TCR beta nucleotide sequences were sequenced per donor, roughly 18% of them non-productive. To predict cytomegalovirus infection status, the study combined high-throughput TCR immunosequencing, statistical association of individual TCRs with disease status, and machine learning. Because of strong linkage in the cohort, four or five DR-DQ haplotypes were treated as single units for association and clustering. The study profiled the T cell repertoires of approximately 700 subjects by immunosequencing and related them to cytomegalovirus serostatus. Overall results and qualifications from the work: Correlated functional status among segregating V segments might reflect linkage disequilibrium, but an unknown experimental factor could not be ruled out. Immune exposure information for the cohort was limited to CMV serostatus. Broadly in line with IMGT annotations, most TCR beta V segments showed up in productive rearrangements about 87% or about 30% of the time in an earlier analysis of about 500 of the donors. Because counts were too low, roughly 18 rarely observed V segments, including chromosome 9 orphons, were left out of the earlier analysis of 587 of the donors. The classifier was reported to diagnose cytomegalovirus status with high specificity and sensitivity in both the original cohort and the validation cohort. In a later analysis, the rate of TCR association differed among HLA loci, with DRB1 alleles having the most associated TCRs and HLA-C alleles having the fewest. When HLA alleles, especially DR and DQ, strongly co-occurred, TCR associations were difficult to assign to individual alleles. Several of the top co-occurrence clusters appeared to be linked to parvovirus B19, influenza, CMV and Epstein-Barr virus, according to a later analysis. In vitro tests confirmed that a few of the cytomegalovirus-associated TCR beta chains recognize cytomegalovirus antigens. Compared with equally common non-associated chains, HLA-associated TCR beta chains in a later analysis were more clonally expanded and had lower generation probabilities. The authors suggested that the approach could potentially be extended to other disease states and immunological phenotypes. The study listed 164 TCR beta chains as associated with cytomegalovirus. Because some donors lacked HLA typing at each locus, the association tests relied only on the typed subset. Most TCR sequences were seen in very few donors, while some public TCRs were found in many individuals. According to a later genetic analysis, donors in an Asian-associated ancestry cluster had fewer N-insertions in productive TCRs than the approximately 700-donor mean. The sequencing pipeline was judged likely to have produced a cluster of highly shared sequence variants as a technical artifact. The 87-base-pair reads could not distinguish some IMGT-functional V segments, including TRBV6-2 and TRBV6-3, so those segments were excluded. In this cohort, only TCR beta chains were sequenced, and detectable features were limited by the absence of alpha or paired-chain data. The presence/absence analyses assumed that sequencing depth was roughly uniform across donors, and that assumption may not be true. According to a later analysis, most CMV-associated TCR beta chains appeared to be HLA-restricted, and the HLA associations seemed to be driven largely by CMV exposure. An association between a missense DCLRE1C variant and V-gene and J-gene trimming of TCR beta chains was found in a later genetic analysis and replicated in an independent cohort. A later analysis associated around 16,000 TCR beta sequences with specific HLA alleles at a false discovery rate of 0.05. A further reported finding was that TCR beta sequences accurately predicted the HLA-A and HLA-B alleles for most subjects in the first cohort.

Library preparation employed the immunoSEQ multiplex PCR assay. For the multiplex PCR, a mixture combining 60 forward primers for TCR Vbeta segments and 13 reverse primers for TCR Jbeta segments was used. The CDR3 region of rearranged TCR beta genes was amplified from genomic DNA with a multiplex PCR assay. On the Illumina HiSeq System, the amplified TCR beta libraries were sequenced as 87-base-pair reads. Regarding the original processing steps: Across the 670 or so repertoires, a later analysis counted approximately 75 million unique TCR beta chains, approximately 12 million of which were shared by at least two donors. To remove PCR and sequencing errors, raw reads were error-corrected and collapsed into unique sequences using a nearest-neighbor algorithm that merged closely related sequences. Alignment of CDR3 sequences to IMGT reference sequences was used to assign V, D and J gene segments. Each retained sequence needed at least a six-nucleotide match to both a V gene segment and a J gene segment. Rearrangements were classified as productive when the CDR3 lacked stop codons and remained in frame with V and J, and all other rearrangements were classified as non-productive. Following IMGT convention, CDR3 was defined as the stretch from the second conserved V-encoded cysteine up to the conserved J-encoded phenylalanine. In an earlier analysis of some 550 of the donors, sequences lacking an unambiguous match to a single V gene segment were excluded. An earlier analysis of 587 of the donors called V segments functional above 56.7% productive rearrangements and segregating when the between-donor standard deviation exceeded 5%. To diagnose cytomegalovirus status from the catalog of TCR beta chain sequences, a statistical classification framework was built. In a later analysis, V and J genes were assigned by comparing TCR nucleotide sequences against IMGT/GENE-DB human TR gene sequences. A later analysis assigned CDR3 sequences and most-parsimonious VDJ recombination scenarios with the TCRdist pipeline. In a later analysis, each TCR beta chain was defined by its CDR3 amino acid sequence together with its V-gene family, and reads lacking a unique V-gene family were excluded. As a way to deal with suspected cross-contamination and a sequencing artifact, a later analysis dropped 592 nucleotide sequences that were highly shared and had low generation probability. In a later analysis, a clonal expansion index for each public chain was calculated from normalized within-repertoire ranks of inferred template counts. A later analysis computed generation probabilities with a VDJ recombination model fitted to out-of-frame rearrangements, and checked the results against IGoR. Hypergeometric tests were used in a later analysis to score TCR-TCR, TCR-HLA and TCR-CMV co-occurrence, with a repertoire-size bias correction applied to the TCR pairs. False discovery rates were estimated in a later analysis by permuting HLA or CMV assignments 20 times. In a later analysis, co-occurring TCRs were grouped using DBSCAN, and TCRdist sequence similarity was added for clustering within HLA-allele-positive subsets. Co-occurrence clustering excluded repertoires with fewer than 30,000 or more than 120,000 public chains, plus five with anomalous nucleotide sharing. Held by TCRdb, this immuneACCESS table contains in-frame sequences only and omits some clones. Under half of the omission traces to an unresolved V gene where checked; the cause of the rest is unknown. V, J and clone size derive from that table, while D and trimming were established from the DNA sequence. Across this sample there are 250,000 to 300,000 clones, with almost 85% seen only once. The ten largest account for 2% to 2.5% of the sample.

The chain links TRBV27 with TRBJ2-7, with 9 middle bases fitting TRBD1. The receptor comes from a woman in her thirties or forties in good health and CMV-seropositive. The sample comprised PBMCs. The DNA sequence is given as TGTGCCAGCAGTTTGTTTCGCCGACCGGGACAGGGATCCTACGAGCAGTACTTC. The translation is CASSLFRRPGQGSYEQYF.